These 21 T cell receptor beta chains share one sample of origin, sequenced in a study of Tregs in tolerant kidney transplant recipients. Only in-frame clones appear in the TCRdb table, and some are missing; sequencing was by immunoSEQ multiplex PCR. This sample carries about 110,000 clones, roughly 89% of them seen once, and the ten largest clones take approximately 0.3%. This specimen was CD4+ T cells from blood, taken before the transplant. These receptors were taken from a human donor who received a combined kidney and bone marrow transplant.

This rearrangement joins TRBV5-5 to TRBJ1-1, with TRBD1 matching 9 bases. CDR3 size: 14 residues. V shed 4 bases, J shed 6 bases, and the junction held 7 bases outside the gene matches. Germline V gives CDR1 SGHKS, CDR2 YYEKEE (reference sequence). CDR3 region: CASSPGGQGSEAFF. CDR3 nucleotides: TGTGCCAGCAGCCCGGGGGGACAGGGTTCTGAAGCTTTCTTT.

In this sample, this clone turned up once. The rearrangement joins TRBV6-1 to TRBJ2-1; D is undetermined. Trimming removed 6 bases at V and 7 bases at J, with 10 bases between. The V gene's germline CDR1 is MNHNS and CDR2 SASEGT. The CDR3 sequence is 12 residues long. The CDR3 nucleotides are TGTGCCAGCAGCCCCTTTTTGAATGAGCAGTTCTTC. It yields the protein CASSPFLNEQFF.

The gene calls are TRBV5-6 and TRBJ1-1; no firm D call. Germline V gives CDR1 SGHDT, CDR2 YYEEEE. V lost 6 bases, J lost 1 base, and 13 bases lay in between. This CDR3 spans 14 amino acids. The CDR3 DNA follows: TGTGCCAGCAACTCACTCGGTGAGAACACTGAAGCTTTCTTT. Translating it yields CASNSLGENTEAFF.

The genes are TRBV6-5 and TRBJ2-3, with D perhaps matching TRBD1 (5 bases). Trimming removed 6 bases from V and 2 bases from J, with 9 bases in between. Germline-derived CDR1 and CDR2 are MNHEY and SVGAGI. The CDR3 contains 13 residues. CDR3 residues: CASREQATDTQYF. CDR3 bases: TGTGCCAGCAGGGAACAGGCCACAGATACGCAGTATTTT.

V and J are TRBV6-5 and TRBJ1-2; D uncertain. This CDR3 has 14 residues. V lost 2 bases and J lost 5, with 12 bases in between. From germline, CDR1 is MNHEY and CDR2 SVGAGI. CDR3 residues: CASSYRVAAYGYTF. CDR3 coding DNA: TGTGCCAGCAGTTACCGGGTGGCGGCTTATGGCTACACCTTC.

The CDR3 loop is CASSPGGGTDTQYF. The CDR3 DNA sequence: TGTGCCAGCTCACCAGGGGGGGGCACAGATACGCAGTATTTT. J is TRBJ2-3 and V is TRBV18, with 7 bases aligning to TRBD2. CDR1 is KGHSH, CDR2 LQKENI, per germline. The trim removed 2 bases at V and 1 base at J, leaving 0 bases unmatched. CDR3 size: 14 residues.

This CDR3 reads CASSPPGLPGETDTQYF. DNA for the CDR3: TGTGCCAGCTCACCACCGGGACTTCCCGGAGAGACAGATACGCAGTATTTT. The chain has TRBV18 and TRBJ2-3, with D maybe TRBD2 (6 bases). Germline V gene sequence: CDR1 KGHSH, CDR2 LQKENI. Between the trimmed V and J ends, which lost 0 bases and 3 bases, there was a span of 16 bases. The CDR3 has 17 residues.

The V gene is TRBV11-3, the J gene TRBJ2-3; a possible D gene is TRBD2 (5 bases). In germline, CDR1 is SGHNT, CDR2 YENEEA. The CDR3 runs to 13 residues. Trimming pared 4 bases from V and 6 bases from J, leaving 11 bases between. DNA of the CDR3: TGTGCCAGCAGCTCATTGACGGGGGATACGCAGTATTTT. The encoded protein is CASSSLTGDTQYF.

This clone was detected once. The chain is built from TRBV10-2 and TRBJ2-1; 9 bases align to TRBD1. J was trimmed by 15 bases and V by 5 bases; bases with no gene match: 8. The CDR3 sequence is 12 residues long. The germline V gene encodes CDR1 WSHSY and CDR2 SAAADI. CDR3 nucleotides: TGCGCCAGCAGTCAGAGGGGGACAGGGAGGTTCTTC. It encodes CASSQRGTGRFF.

This chain links TRBV19 with TRBJ1-5; maybe TRBD1 (5 bases). Germline V gives CDR1 LNHDA, CDR2 SQIVND (reference sequence). Trimming removed 4 bases at V and 1 base at J, with 20 bases between. The CDR3 is made up of 18 amino acids. The CDR3 here is CASSTPPGWLLSNQPQHF. In DNA, the CDR3 is TGTGCCAGTAGTACCCCGCCAGGGTGGCTCTTGAGCAATCAGCCCCAGCATTTT.

V usage is TRBV5-1 and J usage is TRBJ1-1; unclear D gene. From germline, CDR1 is SGHRS and CDR2 YFSETQ. The V end was cut by 1 base, the J end by 0 bases, with 10 bases between. This CDR3 region has 15 residues. This CDR3 is CASSLFGPMNTEAFF. The CDR3, as DNA: TGCGCCAGCAGCTTGTTTGGGCCAATGAACACTGAAGCTTTCTTT.

The V call is TRBV2, the J call TRBJ1-3; TRBD1 aligns across 7 bases. CDR3 length equals 14 residues. Looked up from germline, CDR1 is SNHLY and CDR2 is FYNNEI. Losses at the gene ends were 8 bases for V and 0 bases for J; bases not matched to a gene: 4. CDR3 coding DNA: TGTGCCAGCTCGGACAGGTTCTCTGGAAACACCATATATTTT. Protein: CASSDRFSGNTIYF.

V usage is TRBV5-6 and J usage is TRBJ1-6; 9 nucleotides line up with TRBD1. V shed 2 bases, J shed 10 bases, and the junction held 4 bases outside the gene matches. The germline V gene has CDR1 SGHDT and CDR2 YYEEEE. This CDR3 is built from 14 residues. The CDR3 loop reads CASSFLQGASPLHF. The DNA of the CDR3 is TGTGCCAGCAGCTTCCTACAGGGGGCATCACCCCTCCACTTT.

The rearrangement uses TRBV7-2 and TRBJ2-7; 7 nucleotides agree with TRBD2. Germline CDR1 SGHTA, CDR2 FQGNSA. The CDR3 sequence is 14 residues long. V dropped 4 bases and J dropped 6; count of bases not matched to a gene: 9. In nucleotides, the CDR3 is TGTGCCAGCAGCTATGCGGCGGGAGCGGTCGAGCAGTACTTC. Translated, it gives CASSYAAGAVEQYF.

The chain is built from TRBV7-2 and TRBJ2-1; TRBD1 matches at 7 bases. CDR1 and CDR2 (germline): SGHTA, FQGNSA. Unmatched junction bases numbered 3, after V lost 4 bases and J lost 9 bases. The CDR3 consists of 12 residues. This chain's CDR3 is CASSYGTAEQFF. The CDR3, as DNA: TGTGCCAGCAGCTATGGGACAGCTGAGCAGTTCTTC.

The chain has TRBV5-4 and TRBJ1-4; no definite D call. With 9 bases removed from V and 0 bases from J, the gap between germline ends came to 12 bases. Germline V gene sequence: CDR1 SGHNT, CDR2 YYREEE (reference sequence). The length of the CDR3 is 14 residues. CDR3 protein: CATGSSATNEKLFF. The CDR3 coding sequence is TGTGCCACCGGGTCCAGTGCAACTAATGAAAAACTGTTTTTT.

The V gene is TRBV4-1, the J gene TRBJ2-7; tentative D call: TRBD1 (5 bases). Trimming cost V 0 bases and J 9 bases, with 12 bases left between them. Germline CDR1 is MGHRA and CDR2 is YSYEKL. The CDR3 is made up of 13 amino acids. The CDR3 sequence: CASSQEKWGGQYF. The CDR3 nucleotides are TGCGCCAGCAGCCAAGAGAAATGGGGCGGGCAGTACTTC.

J is TRBJ1-2 and V is TRBV6-5; 7 bases are a match to TRBD1. Germline trimming cut 6 bases from V and 4 bases from J; bases unmatched to any gene: 5. In germline, CDR1 is MNHEY, CDR2 SVGAGI. The CDR3 has 13 residues. The CDR3 spells CASSGQARYGYTF. CDR3 DNA sequence: TGTGCCAGCAGCGGACAGGCCCGCTATGGCTACACCTTC.

The chain carries TRBV2 and TRBJ2-3, with TRBD2 matching over 12 bases. With 6 bases clipped from V and 2 bases from J, the junction kept 6 bases outside the gene matches. Germline V lookup: CDR1 SNHLY, CDR2 FYNNEI. The CDR3 has 16 residues. CDR3 amino acids: CASSKGLAGATDTQYF. CDR3 DNA sequence: TGTGCCAGCAGCAAGGGACTAGCGGGTGCCACAGATACGCAGTATTTT.

This rearrangement joins TRBV12-5 to TRBJ2-7, with TRBD1 as a possible D gene (6 bases). Trimming stripped 5 bases from V and 1 base from J, with 12 bases between. Germline values: CDR1 LGHNT, CDR2 FRNRAP. The CDR3 extends over 14 amino acids. The CDR3 DNA is TGTGCTAGTGGTCTATCCACAGGGTCCTACGAGCAGTACTTC. Its protein product is CASGLSTGSYEQYF.

The J gene is TRBJ2-1, the V gene TRBV6-1, with 12 nucleotides matching TRBD2. The junction had 10 bases not matched to a gene; V was cut back by 7 bases and J by 9 bases. This CDR3 spans 15 amino acids. CDR1 is MNHNS and CDR2 is SASEGT in the germline V gene. CDR3 nucleotide sequence: TGTGCCAGCACCCCTGGTCTAGCGGGGGGGGTTGAGCAGTTCTTC. Translated: CASTPGLAGGVEQFF.